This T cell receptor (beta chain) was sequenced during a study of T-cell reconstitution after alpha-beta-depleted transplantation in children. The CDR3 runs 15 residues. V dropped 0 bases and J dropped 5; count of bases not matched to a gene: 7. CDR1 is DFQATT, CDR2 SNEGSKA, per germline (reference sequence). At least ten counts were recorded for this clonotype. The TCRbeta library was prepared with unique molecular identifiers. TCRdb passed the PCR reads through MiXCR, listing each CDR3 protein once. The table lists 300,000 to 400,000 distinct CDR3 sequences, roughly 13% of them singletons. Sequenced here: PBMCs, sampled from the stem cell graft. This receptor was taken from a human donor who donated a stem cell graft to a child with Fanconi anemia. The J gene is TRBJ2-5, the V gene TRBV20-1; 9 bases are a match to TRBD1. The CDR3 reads CSARDRTGAGETQYF. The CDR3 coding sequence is TGCAGTGCTAGAGATCGGACAGGGGCCGGGGAGACCCAGTACTTC.